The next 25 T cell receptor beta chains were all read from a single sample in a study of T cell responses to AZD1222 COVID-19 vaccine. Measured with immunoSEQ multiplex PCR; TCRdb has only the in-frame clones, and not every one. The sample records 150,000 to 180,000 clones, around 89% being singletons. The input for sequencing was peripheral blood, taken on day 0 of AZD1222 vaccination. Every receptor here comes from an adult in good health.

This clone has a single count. CDR3 sequence reads: CASSLSAGGPPDTQYF. In DNA form, the CDR3 reads TGTGCCAGCAGCTTATCTGCGGGGGGGCCACCAGATACGCAGTATTTT. The chain couples TRBV7-9 to TRBJ2-3; 9 bases are shared with TRBD2. This CDR3 is 16 amino acids long. V lost 2 bases and J lost 4; bases outside the gene matches: 7. Germline V gene data show CDR1 as SEHNR and CDR2 as FQNEAQ (reference sequence).

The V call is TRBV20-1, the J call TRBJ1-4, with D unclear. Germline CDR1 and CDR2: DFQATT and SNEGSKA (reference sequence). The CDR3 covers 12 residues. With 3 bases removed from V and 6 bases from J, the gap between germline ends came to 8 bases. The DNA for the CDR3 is TGCAGTGCTAGTGAGGCAGATGAAAAACTGTTTTTT. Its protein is CSASEADEKLFF.

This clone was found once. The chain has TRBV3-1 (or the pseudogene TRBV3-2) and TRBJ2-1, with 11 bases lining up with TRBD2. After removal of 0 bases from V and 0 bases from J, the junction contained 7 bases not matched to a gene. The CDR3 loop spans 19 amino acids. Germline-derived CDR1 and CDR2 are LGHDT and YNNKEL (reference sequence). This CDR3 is CASSQDPLAGGLSYNEQFF. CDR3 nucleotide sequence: TGTGCCAGCAGCCAAGATCCCCTAGCGGGGGGCCTCTCCTACAATGAGCAGTTCTTC.

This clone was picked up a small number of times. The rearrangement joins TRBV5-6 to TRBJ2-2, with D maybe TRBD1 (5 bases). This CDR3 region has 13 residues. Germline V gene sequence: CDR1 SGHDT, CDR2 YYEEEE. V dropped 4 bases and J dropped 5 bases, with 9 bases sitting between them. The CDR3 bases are TGTGCCAGCAGCCAGGGTCCGACCGGGGAGCTGTTTTTT. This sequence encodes CASSQGPTGELFF.

The DNA for the CDR3 is TGTGCCAGCAGCCCGCAGGGGGCAGGGAAGAACACTGAAGCTTTCTTT. Its protein product is CASSPQGAGKNTEAFF. The chain recombines TRBV4-2 with TRBJ1-1; 8 nucleotides line up with TRBD1. CDR1 is LGHNA and CDR2 is YNFKEQ in the germline V gene. The V and J ends lost 4 bases and 1 base, in that order; junction bases with no gene match: 8. The CDR3 length is 16 residues.

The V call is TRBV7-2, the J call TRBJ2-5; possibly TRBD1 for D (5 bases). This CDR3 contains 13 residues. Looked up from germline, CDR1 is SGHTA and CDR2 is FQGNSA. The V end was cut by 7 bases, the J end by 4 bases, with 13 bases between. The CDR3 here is CASNQGSLETQYF. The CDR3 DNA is TGTGCCAGCAACCAGGGATCCCTAGAGACCCAGTACTTC.

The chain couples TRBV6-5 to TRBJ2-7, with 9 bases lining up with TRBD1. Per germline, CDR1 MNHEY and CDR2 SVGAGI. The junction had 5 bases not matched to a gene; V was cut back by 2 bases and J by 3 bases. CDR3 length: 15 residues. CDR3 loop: CASSYGGQGNYEQYF. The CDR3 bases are TGTGCCAGCAGTTACGGGGGACAGGGTAACTACGAGCAGTACTTC.

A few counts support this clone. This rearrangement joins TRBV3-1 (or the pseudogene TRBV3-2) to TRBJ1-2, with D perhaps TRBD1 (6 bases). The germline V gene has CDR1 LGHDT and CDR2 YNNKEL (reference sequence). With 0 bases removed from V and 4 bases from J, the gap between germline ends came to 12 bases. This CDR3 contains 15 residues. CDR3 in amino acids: CASSQEFGGGYGYTF. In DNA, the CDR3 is TGTGCCAGCAGCCAAGAATTCGGGGGCGGCTATGGCTACACCTTC.

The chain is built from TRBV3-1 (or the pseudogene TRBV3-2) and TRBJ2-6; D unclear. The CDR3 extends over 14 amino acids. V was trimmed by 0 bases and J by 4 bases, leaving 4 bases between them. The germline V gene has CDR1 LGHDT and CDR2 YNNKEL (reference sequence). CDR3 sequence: CASSQETGANVLTF. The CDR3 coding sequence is TGTGCCAGCAGCCAAGAGACCGGGGCCAACGTCCTGACTTTC.

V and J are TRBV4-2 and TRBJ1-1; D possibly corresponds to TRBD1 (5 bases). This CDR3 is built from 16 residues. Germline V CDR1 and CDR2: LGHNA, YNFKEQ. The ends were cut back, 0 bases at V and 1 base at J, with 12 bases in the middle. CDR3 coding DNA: TGTGCCAGCAGCCAAGAGATCCGGGGGGGGAACACTGAAGCTTTCTTT. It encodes CASSQEIRGGNTEAFF.

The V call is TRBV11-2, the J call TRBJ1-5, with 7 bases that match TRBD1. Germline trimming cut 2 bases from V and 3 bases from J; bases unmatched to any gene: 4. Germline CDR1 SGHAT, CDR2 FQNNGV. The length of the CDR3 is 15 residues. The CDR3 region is CASSLSQGTNQPQHF. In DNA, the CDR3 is TGTGCCAGCAGCTTATCACAGGGGACCAATCAGCCCCAGCATTTT.

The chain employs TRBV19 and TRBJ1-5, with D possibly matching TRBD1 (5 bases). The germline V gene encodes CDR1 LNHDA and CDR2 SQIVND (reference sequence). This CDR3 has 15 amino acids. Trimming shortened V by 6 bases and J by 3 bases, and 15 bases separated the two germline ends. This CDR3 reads CASSPGQVLNQPQHF. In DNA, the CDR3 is TGTGCCAGTAGCCCAGGGCAGGTGCTCAATCAGCCCCAGCATTTT.

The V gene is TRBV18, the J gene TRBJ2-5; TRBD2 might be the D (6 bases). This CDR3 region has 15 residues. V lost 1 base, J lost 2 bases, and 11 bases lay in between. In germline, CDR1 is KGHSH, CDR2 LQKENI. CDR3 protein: CASSPRIGTQETQYF. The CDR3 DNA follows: TGTGCCAGCTCACCACGAATTGGGACTCAAGAGACCCAGTACTTC.

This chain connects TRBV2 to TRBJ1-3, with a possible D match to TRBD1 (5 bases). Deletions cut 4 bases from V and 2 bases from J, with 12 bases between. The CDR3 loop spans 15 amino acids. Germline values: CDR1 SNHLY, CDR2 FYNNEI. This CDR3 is CASSGDGAAGNTIYF. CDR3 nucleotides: TGTGCCAGCAGTGGGGACGGGGCGGCTGGAAACACCATATATTTT.

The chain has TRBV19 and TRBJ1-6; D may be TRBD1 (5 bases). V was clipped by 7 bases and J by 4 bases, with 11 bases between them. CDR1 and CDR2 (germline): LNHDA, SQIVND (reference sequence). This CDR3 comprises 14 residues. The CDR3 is CASKRDWYNSPLHF. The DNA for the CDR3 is TGTGCCAGTAAACGGGACTGGTATAATTCACCCCTCCACTTT.

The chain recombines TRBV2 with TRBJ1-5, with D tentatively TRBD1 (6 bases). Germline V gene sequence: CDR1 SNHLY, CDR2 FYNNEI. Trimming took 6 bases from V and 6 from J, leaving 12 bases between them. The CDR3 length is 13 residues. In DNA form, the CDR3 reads TGTGCCAGCAGGTCACAGGGCGGTCAGCCCCAGCATTTT. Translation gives CASRSQGGQPQHF.

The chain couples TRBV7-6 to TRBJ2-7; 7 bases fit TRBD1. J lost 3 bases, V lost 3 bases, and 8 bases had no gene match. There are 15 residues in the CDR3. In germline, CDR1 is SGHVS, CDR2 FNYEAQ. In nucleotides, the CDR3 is TGTGCCAGCAGCTTGGGAACAGGGGCTTACTACGAGCAGTACTTC. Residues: CASSLGTGAYYEQYF.

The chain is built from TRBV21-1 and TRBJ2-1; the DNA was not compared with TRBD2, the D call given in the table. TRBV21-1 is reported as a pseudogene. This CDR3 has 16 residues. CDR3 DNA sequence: TGTGCCAGCAGACCTCGGGTAGCGGGGATTGCAGGTGAGCAGTTCTTC. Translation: CASRPRVAGIAGEQFF.

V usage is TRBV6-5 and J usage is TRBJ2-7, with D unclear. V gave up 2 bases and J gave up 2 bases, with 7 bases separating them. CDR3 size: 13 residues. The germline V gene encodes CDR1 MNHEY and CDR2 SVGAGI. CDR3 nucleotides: TGTGCCAGCAGTTACGGGTTACCCTACGAGCAGTACTTC. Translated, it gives CASSYGLPYEQYF.

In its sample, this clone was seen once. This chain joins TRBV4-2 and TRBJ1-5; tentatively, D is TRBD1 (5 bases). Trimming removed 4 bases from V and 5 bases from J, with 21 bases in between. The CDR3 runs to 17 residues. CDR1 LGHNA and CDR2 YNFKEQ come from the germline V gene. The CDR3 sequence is CASSPSTTDSSYQPQHF. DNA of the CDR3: TGTGCCAGCAGCCCCTCTACGACCGACAGCTCTTATCAGCCCCAGCATTTT.

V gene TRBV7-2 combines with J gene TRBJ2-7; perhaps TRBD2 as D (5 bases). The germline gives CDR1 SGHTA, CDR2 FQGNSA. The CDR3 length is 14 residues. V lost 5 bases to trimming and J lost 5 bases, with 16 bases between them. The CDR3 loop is CASSLPGSLHEQYF. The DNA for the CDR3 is TGTGCCAGCAGCCTCCCGGGGAGTTTACACGAGCAGTACTTC.

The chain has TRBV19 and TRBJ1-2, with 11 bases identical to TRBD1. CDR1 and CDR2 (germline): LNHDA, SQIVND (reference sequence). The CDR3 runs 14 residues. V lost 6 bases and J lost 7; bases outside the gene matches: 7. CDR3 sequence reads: CASRNGQGAFGYTF. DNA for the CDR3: TGTGCCAGTAGAAACGGACAGGGGGCCTTTGGCTACACCTTC.

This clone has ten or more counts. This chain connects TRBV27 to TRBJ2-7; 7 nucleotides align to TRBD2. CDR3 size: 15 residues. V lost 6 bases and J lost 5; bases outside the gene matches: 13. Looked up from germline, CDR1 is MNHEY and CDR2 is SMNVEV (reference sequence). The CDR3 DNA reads TGTGCCAGCAGAGAAATCGGGGGGATAAGCGACGAGCAGTACTTC. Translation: CASREIGGISDEQYF.

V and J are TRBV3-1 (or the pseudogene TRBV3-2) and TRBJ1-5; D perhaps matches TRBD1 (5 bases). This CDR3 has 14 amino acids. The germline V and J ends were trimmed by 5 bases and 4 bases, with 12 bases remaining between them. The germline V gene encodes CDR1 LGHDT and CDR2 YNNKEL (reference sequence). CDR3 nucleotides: TGTGCCAGCAGCGCCGGGACCCCTAATCAGCCCCAGCATTTT. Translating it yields CASSAGTPNQPQHF.

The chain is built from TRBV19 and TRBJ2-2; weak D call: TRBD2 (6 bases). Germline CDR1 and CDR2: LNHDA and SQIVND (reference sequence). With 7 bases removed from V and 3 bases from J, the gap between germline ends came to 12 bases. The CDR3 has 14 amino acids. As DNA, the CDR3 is TGTGCCAGTAAGGAGGGCAGGTACACCGGGGAGCTGTTTTTT. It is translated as CASKEGRYTGELFF.